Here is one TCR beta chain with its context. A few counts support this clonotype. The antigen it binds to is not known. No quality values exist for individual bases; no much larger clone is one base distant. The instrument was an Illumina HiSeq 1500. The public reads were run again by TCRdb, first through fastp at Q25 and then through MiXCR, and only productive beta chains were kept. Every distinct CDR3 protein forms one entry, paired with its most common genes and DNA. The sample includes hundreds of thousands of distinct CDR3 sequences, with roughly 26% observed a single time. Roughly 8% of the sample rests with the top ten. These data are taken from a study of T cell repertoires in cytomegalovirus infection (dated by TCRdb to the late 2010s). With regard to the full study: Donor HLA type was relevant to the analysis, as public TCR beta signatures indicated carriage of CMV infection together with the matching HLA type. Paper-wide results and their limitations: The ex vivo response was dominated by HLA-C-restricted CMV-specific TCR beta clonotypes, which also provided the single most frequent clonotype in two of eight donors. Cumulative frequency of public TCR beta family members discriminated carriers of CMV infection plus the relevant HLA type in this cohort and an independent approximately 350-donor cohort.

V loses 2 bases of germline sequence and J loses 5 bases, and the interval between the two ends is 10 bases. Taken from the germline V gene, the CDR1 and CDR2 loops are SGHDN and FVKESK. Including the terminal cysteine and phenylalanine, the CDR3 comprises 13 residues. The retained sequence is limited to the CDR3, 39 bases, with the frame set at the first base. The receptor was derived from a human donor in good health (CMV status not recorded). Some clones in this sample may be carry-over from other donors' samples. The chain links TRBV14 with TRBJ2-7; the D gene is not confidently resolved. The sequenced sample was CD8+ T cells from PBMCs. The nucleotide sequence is TGTGCCAGCAGCCAATGGATTACAGACGAGCAGTACTTC. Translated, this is CASSQWITDEQYF.